The present entry profiles one T cell receptor (beta chain) with its context. Data came from immunoSEQ multiplex PCR; TCRdb stores just in-frame clones and leaves some out. The repertoire has over 75,000 clones, about 90% of them found once; the top ten carry 0.95% to 1.2%. The entry originates in a study of OX40 agonist ivuxolimab in advanced cancers. With 1 base removed from V and 4 bases from J, the gap between germline ends came to 8 bases. CDR1 and CDR2 from the germline V gene are GTSNPN and SVGIG (reference sequence). The CDR3 extends over 13 amino acids. The rearrangement links TRBV30 to TRBJ2-1; D is ambiguous. This TCR derives from an adult with an advanced solid tumor such as melanoma, head and neck, liver or kidney cancer. This material consisted of CD4+ or CD8+ T cells sorted from blood, taken in a trial of the OX40 agonist ivuxolimab. The CDR3 DNA sequence: TGTGCCTGGAGTGGTGGCCGTTACAATGAGCAGTTCTTC. Its translation: CAWSGGRYNEQFF.